This T cell receptor beta chain was sequenced in a study of T cell repertoires in cytomegalovirus infection. As for the study in general: Indications of both CMV infection and matching HLA type were provided by public TCR beta signatures.

Findings and caveats of the study: Carriers of CMV plus the relevant HLA were identified by cumulative public TCR beta family frequency. Ex vivo, HLA-C-restricted CMV-specific TCR beta clonotypes prevailed over the rest of the response.

From the reads, TCRdb called clonotypes with MiXCR, one entry per CDR3 protein. The sample records about 300,000 distinct CDR3 sequences, about 9.2% being singletons. This clonotype was picked up many times. What it binds is unknown. The specimen was PBMCs. The sequence was collected from a human donor in good health (CMV status not recorded). Some clones in this sample may be carry-over from other donors' samples.

The CDR3 coding sequence is TGTGCCAGCAGCCGAGCGGGGGGGATCTCCTACGAGCAGTACTTC. Its translation: CASSRAGGISYEQYF. V is TRBV5-4 and J is TRBJ2-7; 10 positions match TRBD2. Germline V gene sequence: CDR1 SGHNT, CDR2 YYREEE (reference sequence). The CDR3 totals 15 residues. Unmatched junction bases numbered 4, after V lost 4 bases and J lost 0 bases.